These 20 T cell receptor beta chains came from one sample sequenced in a study of T cells in Graves' hyperthyroidism and ophthalmopathy. Amplified TCR beta CDR3 regions came from RNA transcripts. The HTBI set primed first-round TCR CDR3 RT-PCR. One entry per CDR3 protein, called by TCRdb with MiXCR from the multiplex PCR reads. The data show around 300,000 distinct CDR3 sequences, about 15% seen once. The sequenced sample consisted of blood. The receptor source for this set is a woman aged 25 to 39 with Graves' hyperthyroidism.

This clonotype is a singleton in its sample. V gene TRBV28 combines with J gene TRBJ2-5; 9 positions agree with TRBD1. The CDR3 loop spans 14 amino acids. V gave up 5 bases and J gave up 5 bases; unmatched junction bases: 6. Germline values: CDR1 MDHEN, CDR2 SYDVKM. CDR3 in amino acids: CASSKDRGGETQYF. DNA of the CDR3: TGTGCCAGCAGTAAGGACAGGGGTGGTGAGACCCAGTACTTC.

The table lists this clonotype with many counts. The CDR3: CATSRDLGALGEAFF. CDR3 bases: TGTGCCACCAGCAGAGATCTTGGGGCTCTGGGTGAAGCTTTCTTT. This rearrangement joins TRBV15 to TRBJ1-1, with D possibly matching TRBD1 (5 bases). Per germline, CDR1 LNHNV and CDR2 YYDKDF (reference sequence). Deletions cut 0 bases from V and 7 bases from J, with 15 bases between. The CDR3 is 15 residues long.

The rearrangement uses TRBV20-1 and TRBJ2-1; 11 nucleotides match TRBD2. Looked up from germline, CDR1 is DFQATT and CDR2 is SNEGSKA (reference sequence). V dropped 7 bases and J dropped 6; count of bases not matched to a gene: 17. The CDR3 length is 17 residues. As DNA, the CDR3 is TGCAGTGTTAACTACCTCGGTAGCGGGAGGGCCAGCAATGAGCAGTTCTTC. It yields the protein CSVNYLGSGRASNEQFF.

This clonotype has ten or more counts. J is TRBJ2-3 and V is TRBV20-1; tentatively, D is TRBD2 (7 bases). V was shortened by 3 bases and J by 1 base, with 11 bases between the two germline ends. Germline CDR1 DFQATT, CDR2 SNEGSKA (reference sequence). The CDR3 is 14 residues long. CDR3 in DNA: TGCAGTGCTAGTAGGGGGGGCGGCACAGATACGCAGTATTTT. This sequence encodes CSASRGGGTDTQYF.

V usage is TRBV10-3 and J usage is TRBJ1-2; the match to TRBD1 covers 12 bases. The CDR3 length is 16 residues. V lost 4 bases and J lost 8; bases outside the gene matches: 11. CDR1 is ENHRY, CDR2 SYGVKD, per germline. CDR3 region: CAISAPGTGGAQGYTF. Here the CDR3 DNA reads TGTGCCATCAGTGCCCCCGGGACAGGGGGCGCGCAGGGCTACACCTTC.

This clonotype came up many times. The rearrangement uses TRBV7-2 and TRBJ1-2; possible D gene TRBD1, 5 bases. Trimming took off 5 bases at V and 7 bases at J, with 23 bases between the two ends. The CDR3 has 16 residues. Looked up from germline, CDR1 is SGHTA and CDR2 is FQGNSA. The CDR3 sequence: CASSPQRAMGGIGYTF. The CDR3 DNA sequence: TGTGCCAGCAGCCCCCAGAGGGCGATGGGGGGGATTGGCTACACCTTC.

V gene TRBV2 combines with J gene TRBJ2-6, with D tentatively TRBD1 (6 bases). CDR3 size: 14 residues. Germline-derived CDR1 and CDR2 are SNHLY and FYNNEI. Trimming pared 8 bases from V and 4 bases from J, leaving 12 bases between. DNA for the CDR3: TGTGCCAGCCAGGGGTTTGCCGGGGCCAACGTCCTGACTTTC. Its protein product is CASQGFAGANVLTF.

This clonotype showed up many times. The chain links TRBV28 to TRBJ2-7, with D hard to call. The CDR3 is 14 amino acids. The ends were cut back, 8 bases at V and 6 bases at J, with 20 bases in the middle. CDR1 MDHEN and CDR2 SYDVKM come from the germline V gene. CDR3 coding DNA: TGTGCCAGCTACGATGAGCTCCATAGAGCCGAGCAGTACTTC. This codes for CASYDELHRAEQYF.

This clonotype has just a few counts. The chain couples TRBV19 to TRBJ1-6, with D tentatively TRBD1 (5 bases). V was shortened by 3 bases and J by 9 bases, with 12 bases between the two germline ends. Germline V gene sequence: CDR1 LNHDA, CDR2 SQIVND (reference sequence). This CDR3 has 14 residues. The CDR3 DNA follows: TGTGCCAGTAGTATGATATCAGGGAGTTCACCCCTCCACTTT. Its protein is CASSMISGSSPLHF.

This clonotype showed up many times. The chain links TRBV12-3 or TRBV12-4 to TRBJ2-7; weak D call: TRBD1 (6 bases). The CDR3 is made up of 17 amino acids. The V gene lost 8 bases and the J gene lost 6 bases, with 29 bases spanning the gap. The CDR3, as DNA: TGTGCCAGCGGGTTCGCCCTTGGATGGCAGGGGAGAGGCGAGCAGTACTTC. Encoded protein: CASGFALGWQGRGEQYF.

In its sample, this clonotype was seen many times. The genes are TRBV7-2 and TRBJ1-5; D gene uncertain. CDR3 length equals 13 residues. Trimming took off 4 bases at V and 6 bases at J, with 10 bases between the two ends. Germline CDR1 is SGHTA and CDR2 is FQGNSA. The CDR3 reads CASSSQTGQPQHF. The CDR3 DNA is TGTGCCAGCAGCTCCCAAACCGGTCAGCCCCAGCATTTT. Full variable domain (remainder filled in from reference TRBV7-2 and TRBJ1-5): GAGVSQSPSNKVTEKGKDVELRCDPISGHTALYWYRQSLGQGLEFLIYFQGNSAPDKSGLPSDRFSAERTGGSVSTLTIQRTQQEDSAVYLCASSSQTGQPQHFGDGTRLSIL.

There are many counts of this clonotype. V and J are TRBV20-1 and TRBJ2-2; 7 nucleotides align to TRBD2. V trimming: 3 bases; J trimming: 1 base; junction bases outside the gene matches: 11. CDR1 is DFQATT and CDR2 is SNEGSKA in the germline V gene (reference sequence). CDR3 size: 17 residues. The CDR3 nucleotides are TGCAGTGCTAGCCCGCCTTTAACGGGAGGGAACACCGGGGAGCTGTTTTTT. Translated, it gives CSASPPLTGGNTGELFF.

This clonotype appeared a few times. The rearrangement links TRBV7-8 to TRBJ2-1; tentatively, D is TRBD2 (5 bases). Trimming cost V 1 base and J 8 bases, with 18 bases left between them. There are 16 residues in the CDR3. CDR1 and CDR2 from the germline V gene are SGHVS and FQNEAQ. CDR3 nucleotides: TGTGCCAGCAGCTTAGTTGGAGAGAGGGTCCGAGATGAGCAGTTCTTC. The encoded protein is CASSLVGERVRDEQFF.

This chain uses TRBV6-1 with TRBJ1-5, with D maybe TRBD1 (6 bases). Between the trimmed V and J ends, which lost 10 bases and 0 bases, there was a span of 22 bases. CDR1 is MNHNS and CDR2 is SASEGT in the germline V gene. CDR3 size: 17 residues. CDR3 in DNA: TGTGCCACCGAGTCTCGGGCCAGGGGATATAGCAATCAGCCCCAGCATTTT. Translated, it gives CATESRARGYSNQPQHF.

This clonotype occurred a few times. This chain connects TRBV30 to TRBJ2-7, with TRBD2 matching 11 bases. The germline V gene encodes CDR1 GTSNPN and CDR2 SVGIG (reference sequence). The CDR3 runs 14 residues. The J segment lost 3 bases and the V segment lost 1 base, leaving 2 bases of the junction unmatched. CDR3 protein: CAWSAGLADYEQYF. DNA for the CDR3: TGTGCCTGGAGTGCGGGACTAGCGGACTACGAGCAGTACTTC.

The sample holds many counts of this clonotype. The rearrangement links TRBV2 to TRBJ2-7; D is perhaps TRBD1 or TRBD2 (5 bases each). Trimming removed 4 bases from V and 6 bases from J, with 19 bases in between. Germline V gives CDR1 SNHLY, CDR2 FYNNEI. The CDR3 loop spans 15 amino acids. In DNA form, the CDR3 reads TGTGCCAGCAGTGTTAGGTTGGGATTGAGGGGCGAGCAGTACTTC. It specifies CASSVRLGLRGEQYF.

A few counts support this clonotype. The chain has TRBV20-1 and TRBJ2-5; the D is unclear. The germline gives CDR1 DFQATT, CDR2 SNEGSKA (reference sequence). This CDR3 comprises 10 residues. The germline V and J ends were trimmed by 3 bases and 7 bases, with 6 bases remaining between them. The CDR3 DNA sequence: TGCAGTGCTAGGGTCGGGACCCAGTACTTC. This gives the protein CSARVGTQYF.

This clonotype was seen at least ten times. This sequence joins TRBV29-1 and TRBJ1-1, with TRBD1 identical over 7 bases. Looked up from germline, CDR1 is SQVTM and CDR2 is ANQGSEA. V lost 7 bases to trimming and J lost 2 bases; unmatched junction nucleotides: 10. The CDR3 is 14 amino acids. The chain's CDR3 is CSGSRQGLNTEAFF. CDR3 in DNA: TGCAGCGGATCCCGACAGGGATTAAACACTGAAGCTTTCTTT.

This clonotype showed up many times. The DNA of the CDR3 is TGTGCCAGCAGCCCTCTAGCGGGGGAGGGGTCGGATACGCAGTATTTT. Protein sequence: CASSPLAGEGSDTQYF. V is TRBV4-2 and J is TRBJ2-3; the match to TRBD2 covers 10 bases. The CDR3 covers 16 residues. CDR1 and CDR2 (germline): LGHNA, YNFKEQ. The junction had 10 bases not matched to a gene; V was cut back by 4 bases and J by 6 bases.

The gene calls are TRBV3-1 and TRBJ2-1; D not certain. CDR1 and CDR2 (germline): LGHDT, YNNKEL (reference sequence). This CDR3 has 14 residues. V dropped 0 bases and J dropped 8 bases, with 11 bases sitting between them. The DNA of the CDR3 is TGTGCCAGCAGCCAAGACGTGGTCACCCATGAGCAGTTCTTC. Translation gives CASSQDVVTHEQFF.